The 8 T cell receptor beta chains reported below all come from one sample, sequenced in a study of T-cell reconstitution after alpha-beta-depleted transplantation in children. Preparation of the TCRbeta library involved a method that used unique molecular identifiers. TCRdb called the PCR reads again in MiXCR, with one record for every CDR3 protein. The sample yields approximately 150,000 distinct CDR3 sequences, 8% to 10% seen once. Sequencing used PBMCs, mostly from graft donor cells, obtained 180 days after TCRalphabeta/CD19-depleted stem cell transplant. Source of these receptors: a female patient between 2 and 15 years old who had a stem cell transplant for congenital amegakaryocytic thrombocytopenia, so the T cells may come from the graft donor.

This clonotype was seen many times. This chain uses TRBV28 with TRBJ2-1; D unresolved. Germline V CDR1 and CDR2: MDHEN, SYDVKM. Trimming pared 3 bases from V and 0 bases from J, leaving 12 bases between. This CDR3 spans 16 amino acids. Written as DNA, the CDR3 is TGTGCCAGCAGTTTGGCCGGAGCCTCCTCCTACAATGAGCAGTTCTTC. It codes for CASSLAGASSYNEQFF.

This chain uses TRBV18 with TRBJ2-3; unclear D gene. The CDR3 runs to 14 residues. CDR1 KGHSH and CDR2 LQKENI come from the germline V gene. V lost 3 bases and J 1 base, leaving 8 bases between the germline ends. The CDR3 nucleotides read TGTGCCAGCTCACCGCCCTTTGGCACAGATACGCAGTATTTT. It specifies CASSPPFGTDTQYF.

V and J are TRBV29-1 and TRBJ1-5, with 7 bases identical to TRBD1. The CDR3 sequence is 14 residues long. The germline CDR1 and CDR2 sequences are SQVTM and ANQGSEA. J gave up 9 bases and V 4 bases, and 12 bases lay outside the gene matches. The CDR3 loop is CSVGDSHSGGPQHF. Written as DNA, the CDR3 is TGCAGCGTTGGGGACAGTCATAGCGGGGGGCCCCAGCATTTT.

This clonotype was seen more than once but under ten times. J is TRBJ1-5 and V is TRBV11-2; D is perhaps TRBD1 (6 bases). This CDR3 region has 16 residues. V lost 2 bases and J lost 4, with 15 bases in between. Germline V gene data show CDR1 as SGHAT and CDR2 as FQNNGV. In nucleotides, the CDR3 is TGTGCCAGCAGCTTATCAATAGACAGGCTAAATCAGCCCCAGCATTTT. This sequence encodes CASSLSIDRLNQPQHF.

This clonotype came up many times. The chain combines TRBV5-1 with TRBJ2-5, with D possibly TRBD1 on 6 matching bases. The CDR3 sequence is 15 residues long. V was pared by 0 bases and J by 5 bases, with 14 bases between. CDR1 and CDR2 (germline): SGHRS, YFSETQ. CDR3 sequence: CASSLAGEGWETQYF. In DNA, the CDR3 is TGCGCCAGCAGCTTGGCAGGGGAAGGATGGGAGACCCAGTACTTC.

This clonotype was seen repeatedly, ten times or more. The CDR3: CASTYEVETQYF. The CDR3 region has the DNA TGTGCCAGCACGTACGAGGTGGAGACCCAGTACTTC. The rearrangement links TRBV7-9 to TRBJ2-5; D is uncertain. In germline, CDR1 is SEHNR, CDR2 FQNEAQ (reference sequence). The CDR3 runs 12 residues. Trimming took 7 bases from V and 5 from J, leaving 11 bases between them.

The chain recombines TRBV6-2 or TRBV6-3 with TRBJ2-6, with 8 bases identical to TRBD2. V lost 2 bases and J lost 4; bases outside the gene matches: 10. The CDR3 loop spans 18 amino acids. CDR1 is MNHEY and CDR2 is SVGEGT in the germline V gene. The CDR3 spells CASSYELREGSGANVLTF. The DNA for the CDR3 is TGTGCCAGCAGTTACGAGTTACGGGAGGGGTCCGGGGCCAACGTCCTGACTTTC.

This clonotype was found many times. This sequence joins TRBV29-1 and TRBJ1-1, with D perhaps TRBD1 (6 bases). V lost 3 bases and J lost 7, with 12 bases in between. CDR1 is SQVTM, CDR2 ANQGSEA, per germline. The length of the CDR3 is 12 residues. CDR3 in amino acids: CSVERGASEAFF. The DNA for the CDR3 is TGCAGCGTTGAGCGGGGGGCAAGTGAAGCTTTCTTT.